The 15 T cell receptor beta chains below were found in one sample sequenced in a study of blood T cell repertoires in COVID-19. Measured with immunoSEQ multiplex PCR; TCRdb has only the in-frame clones, and not every one. The table records 150,000 to 200,000 clones, roughly nine tenths of them present only once. The material sequenced was peripheral blood. These receptors were obtained from a man between 70 and 80 years old with active or convalescent COVID-19.

Only one count was recorded for this clone. The genes are TRBV5-1 and TRBJ2-5; a possible D gene is TRBD2 (5 bases). V was shortened by 7 bases and J by 5 bases, with 15 bases between the two germline ends. Germline V lookup: CDR1 SGHRS, CDR2 YFSETQ. This CDR3 comprises 13 residues. The CDR3, as DNA: TGCGCCAGCGTCCGGGATTACGGGGAGACCCAGTACTTC. Protein sequence: CASVRDYGETQYF.

V is TRBV9 and J is TRBJ1-4, with 12 bases aligning to TRBD1. The germline gives CDR1 SGDLS, CDR2 YYNGEE. Trimming removed 3 bases from V and 4 bases from J; junction bases left unmatched: 4. The CDR3 covers 16 residues. DNA for the CDR3: TGTGCCAGCAGCGCGGGACAGGGGGCTGGTAATGAAAAACTGTTTTTT. It yields the protein CASSAGQGAGNEKLFF. Combining the CDR3 with reference TRBV9 and TRBJ1-4 gives the whole variable domain DSGVTQTPKHLITATGQRVTLRCSPRSGDLSVYWYQQSLDQGLQFLIQYYNGEERAKGNILERFSAQQFPDLHSELNLSSLELGDSALYFCASSAGQGAGNEKLFFGSGTQLSVL.

The V gene is TRBV5-5, the J gene TRBJ2-3; a possible D gene is TRBD1 (5 bases). The CDR3 length is 16 residues. Germline V lookup: CDR1 SGHKS, CDR2 YYEKEE (reference sequence). The V end was cut by 0 bases, the J end by 1 base, with 12 bases between. For the CDR3, the DNA is TGTGCCAGCAGCTTGGGACAGTCCGGACGCACAGATACGCAGTATTTT. The encoded protein is CASSLGQSGRTDTQYF.

This clone showed up just once. The chain recombines TRBV7-2 with TRBJ1-3, with D perhaps TRBD1 (6 bases). Germline CDR1 is SGHTA and CDR2 is FQGNSA. This CDR3 has 13 residues. With 7 bases removed from V and 4 bases from J, the gap between germline ends came to 11 bases. CDR3 region: CASTPRGGNTIYF. The CDR3 DNA is TGTGCCAGCACTCCCAGGGGAGGAAACACCATATATTTT.

The V and J genes are TRBV11-2 and TRBJ2-7; the match to TRBD1 covers 7 bases. This CDR3 is built from 13 residues. Germline CDR1 SGHAT, CDR2 FQNNGV. V was pared by 4 bases and J by 3 bases, with 3 bases of the junction left unmatched. In DNA, the CDR3 is TGTGCCAGCAGCTCTCACAGGGGCTACGAGCAGTACTTC. It specifies CASSSHRGYEQYF.

This clone has only a few counts. The J gene is TRBJ2-1, the V gene TRBV6-2 or TRBV6-3, with 10 nucleotides matching TRBD1. J gave up 5 bases and V 4 bases, and 5 bases lay outside the gene matches. In germline, CDR1 is MNHEY, CDR2 SVGEGT. CDR3 length: 15 residues. In DNA form, the CDR3 reads TGTGCCAGCAGTTTTCCCGGGACAGGGGACAATGAGCAGTTCTTC. Translation: CASSFPGTGDNEQFF.

The table lists this clone with a few counts. The junction departs from germline at one end; a sequencing error may be responsible. The V call is TRBV7-9, the J call TRBJ1-5, with 8 bases lining up with TRBD1. Germline CDR1 SEHNR, CDR2 FQNEAQ (reference sequence). The CDR3 length is 17 residues. The CDR3 sequence is CVSSLGASGGLNQPQHF. The CDR3 DNA reads TGTGTCAGCAGCTTAGGGGCCTCAGGGGGCCTCAATCAGCCCCAGCATTTT.

The rearrangement uses TRBV6-6 and TRBJ2-1, with 7 positions matching TRBD1. Trimming removed 5 bases from V and 5 bases from J; junction bases left unmatched: 9. Germline assignment: CDR1 MNHNY and CDR2 SVGAGI (reference sequence). The CDR3 totals 15 residues. The CDR3 loop reads CASSRIPGQNNEQFF. CDR3 DNA: TGTGCCAGCAGTCGAATCCCGGGACAGAACAATGAGCAGTTCTTC.

The chain joins TRBV29-1 to TRBJ2-1; 8 nucleotides line up with TRBD2. V lost 6 bases to trimming and J lost 4 bases; unmatched junction nucleotides: 2. The germline V gene encodes CDR1 SQVTM and CDR2 ANQGSEA. The CDR3 runs 12 residues. The CDR3 bases are TGCAGCGTCGGGGGGGGTTACAATGAGCAGTTCTTC. This codes for CSVGGGYNEQFF.

The V gene is TRBV30, the J gene TRBJ2-3, with TRBD2 as a possible D gene (6 bases). This CDR3 spans 14 amino acids. In germline, CDR1 is GTSNPN, CDR2 SVGIG (reference sequence). The ends were cut back, 2 bases at V and 4 bases at J, with 13 bases in the middle. Here the CDR3 reads CAWSPGGAADTQYF. The CDR3 coding sequence is TGTGCCTGGAGTCCTGGCGGGGCAGCAGATACGCAGTATTTT.

This chain connects TRBV5-4 to TRBJ1-1; no firm D call. The CDR3 is 14 amino acids. V dropped 3 bases and J dropped 7 bases, with 16 bases sitting between them. The germline V gene has CDR1 SGHNT and CDR2 YYREEE (reference sequence). The CDR3 nucleotides are TGTGCCAGCAGCTCATTCGGAAGAGGAGGTGAAGCTTTCTTT. Translating gives CASSSFGRGGEAFF.

This clone has just a few counts. This sequence joins TRBV29-1 and TRBJ1-5, with D possibly matching TRBD1 (5 bases). CDR1 SQVTM and CDR2 ANQGSEA come from the germline V gene. The V end was cut by 6 bases, the J end by 3 bases, with 12 bases between. The CDR3 totals 13 residues. In nucleotides, the CDR3 is TGCAGCGTGGGAGGACACCCCAATCAGCCCCAGCATTTT. Translation gives CSVGGHPNQPQHF.

CDR3 loop: CASSLRREGDEQFF. Here the CDR3 DNA reads TGTGCCAGCAGTTTGAGGCGGGAGGGGGATGAGCAGTTCTTC. The genes are TRBV28 and TRBJ2-1; 9 nucleotides agree with TRBD2. There are 14 residues in the CDR3. V gave up 3 bases and J gave up 8 bases; unmatched junction bases: 5. CDR1 and CDR2 (germline): MDHEN, SYDVKM.

The chain combines TRBV2 with TRBJ2-1, with 9 positions matching TRBD1. Germline CDR1 is SNHLY and CDR2 is FYNNEI. J lost 3 bases, V lost 8 bases, and 8 bases had no gene match. CDR3 size: 15 residues. The CDR3 coding sequence is TGTGCCAGCCTCCGAGACAGGGGGATCTACAATGAGCAGTTCTTC. This codes for CASLRDRGIYNEQFF.

The chain carries TRBV5-8 and TRBJ2-1; no clear D. Per the germline V gene, CDR1 is SGHTS and CDR2 is YDEGEE. V lost 0 bases, J lost 6 bases, and 10 bases lay in between. This CDR3 has 14 residues. DNA for the CDR3: TGTGCCAGCAGCTTGGTTGGGCCCGTCAATGAGCAGTTCTTC. Translated, it gives CASSLVGPVNEQFF.